This T cell receptor beta chain was sequenced in a study of post-analysis software for immune sequencing data. About the research overall: Relapsing-remitting, secondary progressive and progressive-relapsing multiple sclerosis were all included among the disease courses.

This CDR3 has 15 residues. The germline V gene has CDR1 SGHTA and CDR2 FQGNSA. V shed 0 bases and J 3 bases; nucleotides not matched to a gene: 2. In regard to this clonotype: Its target is not known.

Unique molecular identifiers tagged the TCR beta cDNA libraries. It was from roughly 1.1 to 9.2 million T cells that 500,000 to 600,000 cDNA molecules came. TCRdb reprocessed the PCR reads via MiXCR and lists one record per CDR3 protein. The sample holds fewer than 850,000 distinct CDR3 sequences, roughly 27% seen once. Broader study findings: Normalized Chao1 diversity was significantly reduced in patients versus controls. In patients, five or six TRBV segments were more frequent than in controls, with TRBV5-6, TRBV5-1 and TRBV20-1 among them.

This receptor was obtained from a girl aged 5-17 years with multiple sclerosis. The rearrangement joins TRBV7-2 to TRBJ2-3, with 8 bases that match TRBD2. Sequenced input: blood. The CDR3 loop is CASSLAASGTDTQYF. Written as DNA, the CDR3 is TGTGCCAGCAGCTTAGCGGCTAGCGGGACAGATACGCAGTATTTT.